This is a list of T cell receptor beta chains from one sample in a study of shared clonotypes between healthy human individuals. The table came from immunoSEQ multiplex PCR; TCRdb's copy has only in-frame clones and leaves some out. The sample shows over a million clones, about 84% of them seen only once. Sequencing was done on a sample of memory CD4+ T cells from PBMCs. These receptors all come from a man aged 18-30 years in good health. Some clones in this sample may be carry-over from other donors' samples. Both conserved end residues are part of each CDR3. Each record gives: clone size, J gene, V gene, D gene, CDR3 protein, CDR3 DNA. The D gene is left open where the match is weak. Only some rows state a clone size, as once, few, many or a class for expanded clones.

size: NA
J: TRBJ2-3
V: TRBV11-3
D: TRBD1
CDR3: CASSLEGTGVTDTQYF
DNA: TGTGCCAGCAGCTTAGAAGGGACAGGGGTCACAGATACGCAGTATTTT

size: few
J: TRBJ2-2
V: TRBV7-9
D: NA
CDR3: CASSYDGTGELFF
DNA: TGTGCCAGCAGCTACGACGGCACCGGGGAGCTGTTTTTT

size: NA
J: TRBJ2-3
V: TRBV7-2
D: NA
CDR3: CASGQGAYSTDTQYF
DNA: TGTGCCAGCGGACAAGGGGCTTATAGCACAGATACGCAGTATTTT

size: NA
J: TRBJ1-4
V: TRBV21-1
D: NA
CDR3: CASSIRGSHPTNEKLFF
DNA: TGTGCCAGCAGCATCAGGGGGTCCCACCCAACTAATGAAAAACTGTTTTTT

size: NA
J: TRBJ2-3
V: TRBV4-1
D: NA
CDR3: CASSQVGTDPYF
DNA: TGCGCCAGCAGCCAAGTCGGGACGGACCCGTATTTT

size: NA
J: TRBJ2-2
V: TRBV6-1
D: NA
CDR3: CASSEIGGASTGELFF
DNA: TGTGCCAGCAGTGAAATAGGAGGGGCCAGCACCGGGGAGCTGTTTTTT

size: NA
J: TRBJ2-7
V: TRBV18
D: TRBD2
CDR3: CASSSGTIEEQYF
DNA: TGTGCCAGCTCATCCGGGACTATAGAAGAGCAGTACTTC

size: NA
J: TRBJ2-1
V: TRBV5-1
D: NA
CDR3: CASSLEGAPDEQFF
DNA: TGCGCCAGCAGCTTGGAAGGGGCGCCGGATGAGCAGTTCTTC

size: few
J: TRBJ1-2
V: TRBV5-1
D: NA
CDR3: CASSPGTTQGGYTF
DNA: TGCGCCAGCAGCCCGGGGACAACTCAGGGTGGCTACACCTTC

size: NA
J: TRBJ2-1
V: TRBV9
D: NA
CDR3: CASSADPSSYNEQFF
DNA: TGTGCCAGCAGCGCCGACCCGAGCTCCTACAATGAGCAGTTCTTC

size: few
J: TRBJ2-5
V: TRBV28
D: TRBD2
CDR3: CASSSPWAGGLETQYF
DNA: TGTGCCAGCAGTTCCCCGTGGGCGGGAGGTTTGGAGACCCAGTACTTC

size: NA
J: TRBJ2-1
V: TRBV18
D: NA
CDR3: CASSLSESSYNEQFF
DNA: TGTGCCAGCTCCCTCAGTGAAAGCTCCTACAATGAGCAGTTCTTC

size: once
J: TRBJ2-1
V: TRBV9
D: NA
CDR3: CASSVGAHNEQFF
DNA: TGTGCCAGCAGCGTAGGCGCGCACAATGAGCAGTTCTTC

size: NA
J: TRBJ2-7
V: TRBV19
D: NA
CDR3: CASSMSISSYEQYF
DNA: TGTGCCAGTAGTATGTCAATCAGCTCCTACGAGCAGTACTTC

size: NA
J: TRBJ2-3
V: TRBV11-3
D: NA
CDR3: CASSLTAGRDTQYF
DNA: TGTGCCAGCAGCTTAACAGCGGGTAGGGATACGCAGTATTTT

size: NA
J: TRBJ1-1
V: TRBV6-1
D: NA
CDR3: CASRMTFEAFF
DNA: TGTGCCAGCAGGATGACCTTTGAAGCTTTCTTT

size: NA
J: TRBJ2-2
V: TRBV7-3
D: TRBD1
CDR3: CASSRTGDTGELFF
DNA: TGTGCCAGCAGTCGTACAGGGGACACCGGGGAGCTGTTTTTT

size: NA
J: TRBJ1-4
V: TRBV19
D: TRBD1
CDR3: CASSTQGDEKLFF
DNA: TGTGCCAGTAGTACCCAGGGGGATGAAAAACTGTTTTTT

size: NA
J: TRBJ2-2
V: TRBV9
D: TRBD2
CDR3: CASSVAGTTTAGELFF
DNA: TGTGCCAGCAGCGTAGCGGGGACTACCACAGCCGGGGAGCTGTTTTTT

size: NA
J: TRBJ1-2
V: TRBV27
D: NA
CDR3: CASSFAGGYGYTF
DNA: TGTGCCAGCAGTTTCGCGGGGGGCTATGGCTACACCTTC

size: NA
J: TRBJ1-2
V: TRBV6-6
D: NA
CDR3: CASSYSSRRGNYGYTF
DNA: TGTGCCAGCAGTTACTCGAGCCGGCGGGGGAACTATGGCTACACCTTC

size: NA
J: TRBJ2-7
V: TRBV14
D: NA
CDR3: CASSQGAVVQYF
DNA: TGTGCCAGCAGCCAAGGGGCCGTAGTGCAGTACTTC

size: NA
J: TRBJ2-7
V: TRBV7-8
D: NA
CDR3: CASSLGRHYEQYF
DNA: TGTGCCAGCAGCTTGGGGAGGCACTACGAGCAGTACTTC

size: NA
J: TRBJ2-7
V: TRBV5-1
D: NA
CDR3: CASSLEGSYEQYF
DNA: TGCGCCAGCAGCTTGGAGGGCTCCTACGAGCAGTACTTC

size: NA
J: TRBJ2-7
V: TRBV6-5
D: TRBD2
CDR3: CASTRGLAGVNEQYF
DNA: TGTGCCAGCACCCGGGGACTAGCGGGAGTGAACGAGCAGTACTTC

size: NA
J: TRBJ2-5
V: TRBV7-3
D: TRBD2
CDR3: CASSDSGETQYF
DNA: TGTGCCAGCAGCGATAGCGGGGAGACCCAGTACTTC

size: few
J: TRBJ2-1
V: TRBV2
D: TRBD2
CDR3: CASSIPGTSGGSSYNEQFF
DNA: TGTGCCAGCAGTATCCCCGGGACTAGCGGAGGGAGCTCCTACAATGAGCAGTTCTTC